These 22 T cell receptor beta chains originate from one sample sequenced in a study of OX40 agonist ivuxolimab in advanced cancers. Profiling relied on immunoSEQ multiplex PCR, and the TCRdb table lists in-frame clones only, not all of them. The table includes some 54,000 clones, more than 75% detected once. Sequenced material: CD4+ or CD8+ T cells sorted from blood, taken in a trial of the OX40 agonist ivuxolimab. These receptors were collected from an adult with an advanced solid tumor such as melanoma, head and neck, liver or kidney cancer.

This clone was picked up one time. The chain carries TRBV4-3 and TRBJ2-7; TRBD1 matches at 8 bases. Germline CDR1 LGHNA, CDR2 YSLEER. There are 15 residues in the CDR3. V gave up 3 bases and J gave up 7 bases; unmatched junction bases: 11. CDR3 nucleotide sequence: TGCGCCAGCAGCCAGGAGCCTCGACAGGGGAGAGAGCAGTACTTC. It is translated as CASSQEPRQGREQYF.

The chain employs TRBV30 and TRBJ1-3, with unresolved D. Germline values: CDR1 GTSNPN, CDR2 SVGIG (reference sequence). The CDR3 extends over 14 amino acids. Trimming took 3 bases from V and 0 from J, leaving 9 bases between them. The CDR3 here is CAWSDLNSGNTIYF. Written as DNA, the CDR3 is TGTGCCTGGAGCGACCTAAACTCTGGAAACACCATATATTTT.

V gene TRBV6-5 combines with J gene TRBJ2-1, with 8 bases identical to TRBD2. The CDR3 contains 15 residues. The ends lost 6 bases at V and 4 bases at J; junction bases unmatched: 8. CDR1 is MNHEY, CDR2 SVGAGI, per germline. The CDR3 region has the DNA TGTGCCAGCAGCCGGACTAGCAGTTCTTACAATGAGCAGTTCTTC. This translates into CASSRTSSSYNEQFF.

The V call is TRBV14, the J call TRBJ1-6, with a possible D match to TRBD1 (6 bases). Germline-derived CDR1 and CDR2 are SGHDN and FVKESK. The CDR3 contains 15 residues. V lost 4 bases, J lost 10 bases, and 17 bases lay in between. The CDR3 loop reads CASSLRGGQNSPLHF. The DNA of the CDR3 is TGTGCCAGCAGCCTCCGGGGGGGGCAGAACTCACCCCTCCACTTT.

The J gene is TRBJ2-5, the V gene TRBV5-1; 9 nucleotides align to TRBD1. The CDR3 spans 15 residues. Trimming at V came to 0 bases and at J to 2 bases, leaving 2 bases not matched to a gene. Germline lookup yields CDR1 SGHRS and CDR2 YFSETQ. The CDR3 DNA reads as TGCGCCAGCAGCTTGGCGGGACAGGGTCAAGAGACCCAGTACTTC. Protein: CASSLAGQGQETQYF.

The V gene is TRBV9, the J gene TRBJ1-1; TRBD1 matches at 8 bases. The V gene's germline CDR1 is SGDLS and CDR2 YYNGEE. With V trimmed by 4 bases and J by 4 bases, 6 bases remained unmatched. The CDR3 is 14 residues long. CDR3 residues: CASSSRTGFTEAFF. Written as DNA, the CDR3 is TGTGCCAGCAGCTCCAGGACAGGGTTCACTGAAGCTTTCTTT.

This chain joins TRBV28 and TRBJ1-2, with D unclear. Between the trimmed V and J ends, which lost 3 bases and 4 bases, there was a span of 15 bases. CDR1 and CDR2 (germline): MDHEN, SYDVKM. This CDR3 is 15 amino acids long. CDR3 in amino acids: CASSFWASTVYGYTF. CDR3 nucleotides: TGTGCCAGCAGTTTCTGGGCCAGCACCGTCTATGGCTACACCTTC.

The chain employs TRBV7-9 and TRBJ2-5; no clear D gene. CDR3 size: 14 residues. V was pared by 3 bases and J by 2 bases, with 10 bases between. Germline V lookup: CDR1 SEHNR, CDR2 FQNEAQ (reference sequence). The CDR3 loop is CASSFVGEQETQYF. CDR3 DNA: TGTGCCAGCAGCTTCGTAGGAGAACAAGAGACCCAGTACTTC.

This chain uses TRBV7-9 with TRBJ2-1; D call uncertain. Germline V lookup: CDR1 SEHNR, CDR2 FQNEAQ (reference sequence). This CDR3 region has 13 residues. V was pared by 1 base and J by 2 bases, with 3 bases between. The DNA for the CDR3 is TGTGCCAGCAGCTTAGGGACCTACAATGAGCAGTTCTTC. Its translation is CASSLGTYNEQFF.

In this sample, this clone turned up a few times. The chain is built from TRBV28 and TRBJ2-7; D perhaps matches TRBD2 (6 bases). The CDR3 is 14 amino acids. CDR1 MDHEN and CDR2 SYDVKM come from the germline V gene. V was cut by 6 bases and J by 6 bases, with 18 bases left in between. In nucleotides, the CDR3 is TGTGCCAGCAGCCCCCGGGGGATCGGTCGCGAGCAGTACTTC. It yields the protein CASSPRGIGREQYF.

The J gene is TRBJ1-2, the V gene TRBV9; D gene uncertain. The V end was cut by 0 bases, the J end by 5 bases, with 8 bases between. This CDR3 spans 13 amino acids. The germline gives CDR1 SGDLS, CDR2 YYNGEE. In nucleotides, the CDR3 is TGTGCCAGCAGCGTAGGCGGAGATTATGGCTACACCTTC. It specifies CASSVGGDYGYTF.

This clone was seen a single time. The V gene is TRBV30, the J gene TRBJ1-5; D uncertain. V was trimmed by 2 bases and J by 0 bases, leaving 17 bases between them. CDR1 is GTSNPN and CDR2 is SVGIG in the germline V gene (reference sequence). This CDR3 has 17 amino acids. DNA of the CDR3: TGTGCCTGGAGTACCGGGGTTTGGACCTATAGCAATCAGCCCCAGCATTTT. Translating gives CAWSTGVWTYSNQPQHF.

The rearrangement links TRBV7-9 to TRBJ2-7; D gene unclear. CDR1 and CDR2 from the germline V gene are SEHNR and FQNEAQ (reference sequence). The CDR3 loop spans 13 amino acids. The germline V and J ends were trimmed by 2 bases and 7 bases, with 12 bases remaining between them. In DNA form, the CDR3 reads TGTGCCAGCAGCTTATATTCGGAGTGGGAGCAGTACTTC. Translating gives CASSLYSEWEQYF.

The chain carries TRBV7-9 and TRBJ1-2; the match to TRBD1 covers 7 bases. Trimming cost V 3 bases and J 4 bases; bases outside gene matches: 8. The CDR3 has 15 amino acids. Germline values: CDR1 SEHNR, CDR2 FQNEAQ (reference sequence). This CDR3 reads CASSFGTDIPYGYTF. As DNA, the CDR3 is TGTGCCAGCAGCTTCGGGACAGATATACCCTATGGCTACACCTTC.

The V call is TRBV14, the J call TRBJ2-7, with D perhaps given as TRBD1 or TRBD2 (5 bases each). This CDR3 has 19 amino acids. Per germline, CDR1 SGHDN and CDR2 FVKESK. V dropped 0 bases and J dropped 0 bases, with 21 bases sitting between them. The CDR3 DNA reads TGTGCCAGCAGCCAAGATCGGAGGACATCCCTGTCGAGCTCCTACGAGCAGTACTTC. The encoded protein is CASSQDRRTSLSSSYEQYF.

CDR3 protein: CASSLILGRTDTQYF. The CDR3 region has the DNA TGTGCCAGCAGCTTAATTTTGGGACGCACAGATACGCAGTATTTT. The chain carries TRBV5-6 and TRBJ2-3, with D possibly being TRBD1 or TRBD2 (5 bases each). CDR3 length equals 15 residues. Trimming removed 2 bases from V and 1 base from J, with 11 bases in between. Germline loops: CDR1 SGHDT, CDR2 YYEEEE.

The chain recombines TRBV5-1 with TRBJ2-1; TRBD2 matches at 8 bases. The trim removed 7 bases at V and 2 bases at J, leaving 5 bases unmatched. Germline CDR1 reads SGHRS; CDR2 reads YFSETQ. CDR3 length: 14 residues. CDR3 region: CASAGTRTYNEQFF. In DNA, the CDR3 is TGCGCCAGCGCCGGGACTAGGACCTACAATGAGCAGTTCTTC.

The chain employs TRBV5-5 and TRBJ1-2; 8 bases agree with TRBD1. The germline gives CDR1 SGHKS, CDR2 YYEKEE (reference sequence). The length of the CDR3 is 14 residues. J gave up 4 bases and V 0 bases, and 2 bases lay outside the gene matches. The CDR3 DNA reads as TGTGCCAGCAGCTTGGTACAGGGGGGCTATGGCTACACCTTC. It specifies CASSLVQGGYGYTF.

In this sample, this clone turned up once. V gene TRBV2 combines with J gene TRBJ1-1; 7 nucleotides line up with TRBD1. CDR1 SNHLY and CDR2 FYNNEI come from the germline V gene. The CDR3 runs 14 residues. The V and J ends lost 6 bases and 2 bases, in that order; junction bases with no gene match: 6. The CDR3, as DNA: TGTGCCAGCAGCATACAGGGGAGCAACACTGAAGCTTTCTTT. It translates to CASSIQGSNTEAFF.

The V and J genes are TRBV7-3 and TRBJ2-2; no reliable D call. This CDR3 is built from 17 residues. Germline V gene lookup returns CDR1 SGHTA and CDR2 FQGTGA. V was shortened by 4 bases and J by 0 bases, with 15 bases between the two germline ends. CDR3 amino acids: CASSSPGGRPNTGELFF. The CDR3, as DNA: TGTGCCAGCAGCTCGCCGGGCGGACGGCCGAACACCGGGGAGCTGTTTTTT.

This chain links TRBV25-1 with TRBJ1-1, with D uncertain. Between the trimmed V and J ends, which lost 2 bases and 8 bases, there was a span of 12 bases. The CDR3 has 13 amino acids. Germline values: CDR1 MGHDK, CDR2 SYGVNS. The CDR3 sequence is CASSEEAKLEAFF. For the CDR3, the DNA is TGTGCCAGCAGTGAAGAGGCAAAACTAGAAGCTTTCTTT.

The rearrangement uses TRBV9 and TRBJ2-3, with 10 bases matching TRBD1. Per the germline V gene, CDR1 is SGDLS and CDR2 is YYNGEE. The CDR3 contains 16 residues. V was clipped by 2 bases and J by 1 base; unmatched bases: 4. CDR3 in amino acids: CASSVGGQGRTDTQYF. CDR3 bases: TGTGCCAGCAGCGTGGGGGGACAGGGGCGCACAGATACGCAGTATTTT.